The 27 T cell receptor beta chains listed next were all sequenced from one sample in a study of T-cell memory formation after mild COVID-19. TCRdb re-called the 5' RACE reads through MiXCR, storing one row per CDR3 protein. In the table there are about 400,000 distinct CDR3 sequences, roughly 18% of which are singletons. Specimen: PBMCs or a T cell subset sorted from them (not recorded which). Receptor source: a man between 18 and 35 years old who had mild COVID-19 (a few samples of this study predate the infection). Cell type and time point are not known.

This chain joins TRBV7-2 and TRBJ1-2; 9 bases map to TRBD1. The germline V gene has CDR1 SGHTA and CDR2 FQGNSA. The V gene end was trimmed by 4 bases and the J gene end by 7 bases; junction bases not matched to a gene: 10. The CDR3 runs to 15 residues. The CDR3 here is CASSSAGQGAGGYTF. CDR3 in DNA: TGTGCCAGCAGCTCAGCGGGACAGGGTGCTGGTGGCTACACCTTC.

This clonotype was picked up a small number of times. The genes are TRBV7-2 and TRBJ2-7; TRBD1 is a possible D gene (6 bases). Germline assignment: CDR1 SGHTA and CDR2 FQGNSA. V lost 5 bases to trimming and J lost 6 bases, with 17 bases between them. The CDR3 covers 14 residues. The CDR3 bases are TGTGCCAGCAGCCCGCACAGGGACCTCTCCGAGCAGTACTTC. It translates to CASSPHRDLSEQYF.

In this sample, this clonotype turned up a few times. In DNA, the CDR3 is TGTGCCAGCAGCTTACGGACAGGGGGCGAGAACACTGAAGCTTTCTTT. Its protein product is CASSLRTGGENTEAFF. This chain joins TRBV7-2 and TRBJ1-1; 11 nucleotides agree with TRBD1. The CDR3 is made up of 16 amino acids. CDR1 SGHTA and CDR2 FQGNSA come from the germline V gene. V lost 2 bases, J lost 1 base, and 3 bases stayed unmatched.

This clonotype turned up a few times. J is TRBJ2-7 and V is TRBV20-1, with D tentatively TRBD1 (6 bases). The length of the CDR3 is 13 residues. The germline V gene encodes CDR1 DFQATT and CDR2 SNEGSKA (reference sequence). The V and J ends lost 5 bases and 3 bases respectively, with 14 bases between them. The CDR3 DNA reads TGCAGTGCTGTACAGGGTTCGCTCTACGAGCAGTACGTC. This encodes CSAVQGSLYEQYV.

The V call is TRBV19, the J call TRBJ2-5, with a possible D match to TRBD1 (5 bases). The germline V gene has CDR1 LNHDA and CDR2 SQIVND (reference sequence). The V and J ends lost 3 bases and 4 bases respectively, with 6 bases between them. The CDR3 runs to 12 residues. In nucleotides, the CDR3 is TGTGCCAGTAGTATCGACAGAGAGACCCAGTACTTC. Residues: CASSIDRETQYF.

This clonotype was counted between two and nine times. This rearrangement joins TRBV7-8 to TRBJ1-3, with unresolved D. Trimming stripped 4 bases from V and 8 bases from J, with 18 bases between. Germline V gene sequence: CDR1 SGHVS, CDR2 FQNEAQ. The CDR3 loop spans 15 amino acids. The CDR3 DNA reads as TGTGCCAGCAGCTCACCCCCCGTTGAGGGAGACACCATATATTTT. Translation: CASSSPPVEGDTIYF.

The chain uses TRBV4-1 and TRBJ1-2, with D uncertain. The CDR3 loop spans 14 amino acids. CDR1 and CDR2 from the germline V gene are MGHRA and YSYEKL. Trimming took off 0 bases at V and 0 bases at J, with 5 bases between the two ends. CDR3 coding DNA: TGCGCCAGCAGCCAAGATCCAGCTAACTATGGCTACACCTTC. Its translation: CASSQDPANYGYTF.

The V call is TRBV7-2, the J call TRBJ1-4, with D maybe TRBD1 (5 bases). From germline, CDR1 is SGHTA and CDR2 FQGNSA. Deletions cut 5 bases from V and 7 bases from J, with 17 bases between. This CDR3 is built from 15 residues. The CDR3 reads CASSRLRARVEKLFF. CDR3 coding DNA: TGTGCCAGCAGCCGTCTCAGGGCTCGGGTTGAAAAACTGTTTTTT.

This clonotype occurred a few times. V and J are TRBV29-1 and TRBJ2-5; a weak D match, TRBD1 (6 bases). The CDR3 has 12 residues. Germline CDR1 and CDR2: SQVTM and ANQGSEA. Trimming cost V 4 bases and J 3 bases, with 9 bases left between them. The chain's CDR3 is CSVGPGEETQYF. Written as DNA, the CDR3 is TGCAGCGTTGGGCCAGGGGAAGAGACCCAGTACTTC.

This clonotype was detected only a few times. The chain has TRBV5-6 and TRBJ2-7; the D call may be TRBD1 or TRBD2 (6 bases each). This CDR3 region has 15 residues. Germline lookup yields CDR1 SGHDT and CDR2 YYEEEE. Trimming left V 0 bases short and J 6 bases short, with 16 bases between. The CDR3 loop is CASSLEGGRLGEQYF. In DNA form, the CDR3 reads TGTGCCAGCAGCTTGGAGGGGGGTCGACTTGGCGAGCAGTACTTC.

This clonotype was counted once. The CDR3 region is CASSPRLAGATGELFF. CDR3 nucleotide sequence: TGTGCCAGCAGCCCGCGACTAGCGGGGGCCACCGGGGAGCTGTTTTTT. This chain connects TRBV9 to TRBJ2-2; 12 nucleotides align to TRBD2. Germline loops: CDR1 SGDLS, CDR2 YYNGEE. This CDR3 has 16 amino acids. The V gene end was trimmed by 4 bases and the J gene end by 4 bases; junction bases not matched to a gene: 5. The full variable domain, with the rest looked up from reference TRBV9 and TRBJ2-2, is DSGVTQTPKHLITATGQRVTLRCSPRSGDLSVYWYQQSLDQGLQFLIQYYNGEERAKGNILERFSAQQFPDLHSELNLSSLELGDSALYFCASSPRLAGATGELFFGEGSRLTVL.

This clonotype was detected a few times. This chain connects TRBV7-9 to TRBJ2-5, with D unresolved. Germline CDR1 and CDR2: SEHNR and FQNEAQ (reference sequence). This CDR3 is built from 14 residues. Trimming shortened V by 5 bases and J by 5 bases, and 15 bases separated the two germline ends. DNA of the CDR3: TGTGCCAGCAGCGCCCGCCTTAATCCGGAGACCCAGTACTTC. Translated, it gives CASSARLNPETQYF.

This clonotype has more than one count but fewer than ten. The chain recombines TRBV6-5 with TRBJ2-5; 10 nucleotides agree with TRBD2. J lost 1 base, V lost 6 bases, and 5 bases had no gene match. The germline gives CDR1 MNHEY, CDR2 SVGAGI. CDR3 size: 15 residues. CDR3 in amino acids: CASRRSGGVQETQYF. For the CDR3, the DNA is TGTGCCAGCAGGCGAAGCGGGGGGGTCCAAGAGACCCAGTACTTC.

The chain couples TRBV15 to TRBJ2-3, with D uncertain. Trimming pared 6 bases from V and 0 bases from J, leaving 16 bases between. This CDR3 spans 16 amino acids. Per the germline V gene, CDR1 is LNHNV and CDR2 is YYDKDF (reference sequence). The DNA for the CDR3 is TGTGCCACCAGTTCGGTTTCTAGGGCTAGCACAGATACGCAGTATTTT. It translates to CATSSVSRASTDTQYF.

In this sample, this clonotype turned up a few times. The chain carries TRBV5-4 and TRBJ2-7; TRBD1 might be the D (6 bases). In germline, CDR1 is SGHNT, CDR2 YYREEE (reference sequence). The CDR3 extends over 13 amino acids. V was pared by 4 bases and J by 7 bases, with 15 bases between. CDR3 DNA sequence: TGTGCCAGCAGCCAGTTCTCCGGGACAGAGCAGTACGTC. Translation: CASSQFSGTEQYV.

The genes are TRBV18 and TRBJ2-2; tentative D call: TRBD1 (5 bases). This CDR3 is 17 amino acids long. The V gene lost 2 bases and the J gene lost 4 bases, with 17 bases spanning the gap. The germline V gene has CDR1 KGHSH and CDR2 LQKENI. As DNA, the CDR3 is TGTGCCAGCTCACCAGCCACAACCTCCAGGGCCACCGGGGAGCTGTTTTTT. Translation gives CASSPATTSRATGELFF.

This clonotype has only a few counts. The chain links TRBV20-1 to TRBJ1-6, with D unclear. V lost 4 bases and J lost 3, with 7 bases in between. This CDR3 comprises 13 residues. The germline gives CDR1 DFQATT, CDR2 SNEGSKA (reference sequence). In DNA, the CDR3 is TGCAGTGCTATCCCGGACTATAATTCACCCCTCCACTTT. This translates into CSAIPDYNSPLHF.

This clonotype appeared a few times. The J gene is TRBJ1-4, the V gene TRBV10-2; D perhaps matches TRBD1 (6 bases). The CDR3 contains 15 residues. V was trimmed by 0 bases and J by 7 bases, leaving 12 bases between them. The V gene's germline CDR1 is WSHSY and CDR2 SAAADI. The CDR3 DNA reads as TGCGCCAGCAGTGAGTCGTGGGGGCACGGTGAAAAACTGTTTTTT. Translating gives CASSESWGHGEKLFF.

This clonotype showed up just a few times. The gene calls are TRBV5-1 and TRBJ2-7, with 8 nucleotides matching TRBD1. V shed 4 bases and J 1 base; nucleotides not matched to a gene: 4. The CDR3 sequence is 14 residues long. The germline CDR1 and CDR2 sequences are SGHRS and YFSETQ. The CDR3 loop reads CASSVYRGSYEQYF. CDR3 DNA: TGCGCCAGCAGCGTGTACAGGGGGTCCTACGAGCAGTACTTC.

The V call is TRBV5-1, the J call TRBJ1-4, with unresolved D. V lost 2 bases to trimming and J lost 3 bases, with 11 bases between them. The CDR3 extends over 15 amino acids. CDR1 SGHRS and CDR2 YFSETQ come from the germline V gene. The CDR3 DNA is TGCGCCAGCAGCTTCTTGGGGTTATCTAATGAAAAACTGTTTTTT. Protein: CASSFLGLSNEKLFF.

This clonotype has only a few counts. The V and J genes are TRBV5-1 and TRBJ2-1, with D uncertain. The CDR3 spans 18 residues. V was shortened by 0 bases and J by 0 bases, with 16 bases between the two germline ends. The V gene's germline CDR1 is SGHRS and CDR2 YFSETQ. The CDR3 protein is CASSLGGLTESSYNEQFF. The CDR3 bases are TGCGCCAGCAGCTTGGGGGGATTGACGGAAAGCTCCTACAATGAGCAGTTCTTC. The full variable domain, its missing parts supplied by reference TRBV5-1 and TRBJ2-1, is KAGVTQTPRYLIKTRGQQVTLSCSPISGHRSVSWYQQTPGQGLQFLFEYFSETQRNKGNFPGRFSGRQFSNSRSEMNVSTLELGDSALYLCASSLGGLTESSYNEQFFGPGTRLTVL.

This clonotype was picked up a small number of times. The chain joins TRBV27 to TRBJ2-2, with 7 bases that match TRBD1. The CDR3 is made up of 14 amino acids. Trimming took 7 bases from V and 0 from J; bases not matched to a gene: 2. CDR1 MNHEY and CDR2 SMNVEV come from the germline V gene (reference sequence). The CDR3 DNA follows: TGTGCCAGCACTCAGGGGGCGAACACCGGGGAGCTGTTTTTT. Translation gives CASTQGANTGELFF.

This clonotype was detected only a few times. The rearrangement uses TRBV6-6 and TRBJ1-5; TRBD1 matches at 7 bases. Trimming cost V 5 bases and J 5 bases; bases outside gene matches: 6. The CDR3 is 14 residues long. The germline V gene has CDR1 MNHNY and CDR2 SVGAGI (reference sequence). This CDR3 reads CASSPHRGHQPQHF. The CDR3 region has the DNA TGTGCCAGCAGTCCCCACAGGGGTCATCAGCCCCAGCATTTT.

This clonotype was observed a handful of times. The V gene is TRBV4-1, the J gene TRBJ1-3, with no clear D. This CDR3 region has 15 residues. CDR1 is MGHRA, CDR2 YSYEKL, per germline. The V gene lost 0 bases and the J gene lost 0 bases, with 6 bases spanning the gap. Here the CDR3 reads CASSQDDSSGNTIYF. In nucleotides, the CDR3 is TGCGCCAGCAGCCAAGACGATTCCTCTGGAAACACCATATATTTT.

V is TRBV5-1 and J is TRBJ2-1; D unclear. The V gene lost 0 bases and the J gene lost 5 bases, with 9 bases spanning the gap. This CDR3 spans 14 amino acids. The germline CDR1 and CDR2 sequences are SGHRS and YFSETQ. The CDR3 region is CASSLATADNEQFF. The CDR3 DNA follows: TGCGCCAGCAGCTTGGCTACAGCCGACAATGAGCAGTTCTTC.

The chain carries TRBV5-1 and TRBJ1-1; weak D call: TRBD1 (5 bases). CDR1 is SGHRS, CDR2 YFSETQ, per germline. The CDR3 spans 14 residues. The V end was cut by 5 bases, the J end by 1 base, with 12 bases between. CDR3 amino acids: CASRGGTANTEAFF. The CDR3, as DNA: TGCGCCAGCAGGGGGGGGACGGCGAACACTGAAGCTTTCTTT.

The chain combines TRBV6-5 with TRBJ1-4; weak D call: TRBD1 (6 bases). Between the trimmed V and J ends, which lost 2 bases and 5 bases, there was a span of 9 bases. CDR1 and CDR2 from the germline V gene are MNHEY and SVGAGI. This CDR3 is built from 14 residues. The CDR3, as DNA: TGTGCCAGCAGTTACCGGGGACAAAATGAAAAACTGTTTTTT. It translates to CASSYRGQNEKLFF.